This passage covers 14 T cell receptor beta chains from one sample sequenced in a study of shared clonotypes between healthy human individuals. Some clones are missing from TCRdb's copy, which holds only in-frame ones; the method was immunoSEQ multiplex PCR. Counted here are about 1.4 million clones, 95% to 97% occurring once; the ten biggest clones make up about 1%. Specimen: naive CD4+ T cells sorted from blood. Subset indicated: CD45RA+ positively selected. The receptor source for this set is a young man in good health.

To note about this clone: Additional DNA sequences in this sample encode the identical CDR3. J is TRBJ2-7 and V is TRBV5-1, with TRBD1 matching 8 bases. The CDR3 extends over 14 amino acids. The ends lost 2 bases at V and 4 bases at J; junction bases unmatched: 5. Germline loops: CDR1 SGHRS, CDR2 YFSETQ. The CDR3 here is CASSLRQGAYEQYF. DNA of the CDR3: TGCGCCAGCAGCTTAAGGCAGGGGGCTTACGAGCAGTACTTC.

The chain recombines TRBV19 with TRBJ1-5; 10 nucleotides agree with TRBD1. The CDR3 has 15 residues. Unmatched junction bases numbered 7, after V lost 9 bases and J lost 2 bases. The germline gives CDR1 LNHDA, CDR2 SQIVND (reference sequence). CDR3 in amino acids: CASALGTGGNQPQHF. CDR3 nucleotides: TGTGCCAGCGCCCTGGGGACAGGGGGCAATCAGCCCCAGCATTTT.

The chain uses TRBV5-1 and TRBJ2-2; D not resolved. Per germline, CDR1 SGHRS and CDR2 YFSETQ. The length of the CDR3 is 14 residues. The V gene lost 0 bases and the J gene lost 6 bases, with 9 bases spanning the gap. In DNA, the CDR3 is TGCGCCAGCAGCTTGGACAGCGTCTCCGGGGAGCTGTTTTTT. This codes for CASSLDSVSGELFF.

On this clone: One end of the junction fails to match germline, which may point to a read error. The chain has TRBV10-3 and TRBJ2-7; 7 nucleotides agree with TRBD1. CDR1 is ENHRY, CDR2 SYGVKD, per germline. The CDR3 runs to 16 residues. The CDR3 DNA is TGTGCCATCCGAGGACAGGTTAGCCCAAAATCGGACGAGGAGTACTTC. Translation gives CAIRGQVSPKSDEEYF.

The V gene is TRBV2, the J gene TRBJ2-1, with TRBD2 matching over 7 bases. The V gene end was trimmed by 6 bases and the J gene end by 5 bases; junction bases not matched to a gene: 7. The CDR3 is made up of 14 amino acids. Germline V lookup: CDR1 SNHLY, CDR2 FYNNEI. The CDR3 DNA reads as TGTGCCAGCAGCCCAACTAGCGCCAACAATGAGCAGTTCTTC. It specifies CASSPTSANNEQFF.

Here the CDR3 DNA reads TGCGCCAGCAGCCATCAACCGGCTTACAATGAGCAGTTCTTC. It encodes CASSHQPAYNEQFF. This chain uses TRBV4-3 with TRBJ2-1, with D hard to call. V lost 3 bases and J 4 bases, leaving 10 bases between the germline ends. The germline CDR1 and CDR2 sequences are LGHNA and YSLEER. The CDR3 consists of 14 residues.

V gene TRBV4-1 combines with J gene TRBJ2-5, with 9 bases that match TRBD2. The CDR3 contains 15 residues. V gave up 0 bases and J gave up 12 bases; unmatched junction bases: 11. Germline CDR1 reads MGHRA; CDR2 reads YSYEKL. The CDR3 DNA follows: TGCGCCAGCAGCCAAGATATCCTAGCGGGAAGCCCTAAGTACTTC. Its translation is CASSQDILAGSPKYF.

The CDR3 nucleotides are TGCAGCGTTGCGAGGGGGTATAGTGAAAAACTGTTTTTT. Its translation is CSVARGYSEKLFF. The rearrangement uses TRBV29-1 and TRBJ1-4; D may be TRBD1 (6 bases). V lost 4 bases and J lost 7, with 13 bases in between. Germline assignment: CDR1 SQVTM and CDR2 ANQGSEA. This CDR3 spans 13 amino acids.

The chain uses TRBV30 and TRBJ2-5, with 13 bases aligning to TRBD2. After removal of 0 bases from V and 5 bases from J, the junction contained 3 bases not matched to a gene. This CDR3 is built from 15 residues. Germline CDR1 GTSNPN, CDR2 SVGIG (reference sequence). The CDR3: CAWSVTLAGGETQYF. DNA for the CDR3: TGTGCCTGGAGTGTAACACTAGCGGGAGGGGAGACCCAGTACTTC.

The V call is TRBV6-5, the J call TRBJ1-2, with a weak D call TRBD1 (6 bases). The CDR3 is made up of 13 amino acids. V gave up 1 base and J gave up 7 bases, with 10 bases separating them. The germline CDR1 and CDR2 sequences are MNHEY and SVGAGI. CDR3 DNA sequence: TGTGCCAGCAGTTACTATTTAGGGGGTGGCTACACCTTC. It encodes CASSYYLGGGYTF.

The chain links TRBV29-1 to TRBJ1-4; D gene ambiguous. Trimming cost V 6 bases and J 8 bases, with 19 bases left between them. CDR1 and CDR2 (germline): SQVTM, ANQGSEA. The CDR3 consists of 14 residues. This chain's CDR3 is CSVSQDRVGEKLFF. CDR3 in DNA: TGCAGCGTCTCTCAAGACCGTGTAGGGGAAAAACTGTTTTTT.

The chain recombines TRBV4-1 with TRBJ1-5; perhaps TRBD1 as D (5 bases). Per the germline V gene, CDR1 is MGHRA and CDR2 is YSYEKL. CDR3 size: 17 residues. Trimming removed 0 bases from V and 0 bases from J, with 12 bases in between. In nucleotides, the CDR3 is TGCGCCAGCAGCCAAGATCGGGGCTTAGGTAGCAATCAGCCCCAGCATTTT. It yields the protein CASSQDRGLGSNQPQHF.

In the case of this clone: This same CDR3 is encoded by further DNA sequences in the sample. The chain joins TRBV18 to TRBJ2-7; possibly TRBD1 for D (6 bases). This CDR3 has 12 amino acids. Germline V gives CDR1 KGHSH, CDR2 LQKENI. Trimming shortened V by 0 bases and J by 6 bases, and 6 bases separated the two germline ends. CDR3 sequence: CASSPPGGEQYF. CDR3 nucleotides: TGTGCCAGCTCACCACCAGGGGGCGAGCAGTACTTC.

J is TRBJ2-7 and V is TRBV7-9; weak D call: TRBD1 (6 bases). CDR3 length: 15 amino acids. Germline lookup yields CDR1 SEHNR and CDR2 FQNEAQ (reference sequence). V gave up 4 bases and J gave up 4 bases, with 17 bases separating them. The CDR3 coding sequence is TGTGCCAGCAGCTCAGGCAGGGGCCCATCTTACGAGCAGTACTTC. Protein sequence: CASSSGRGPSYEQYF.